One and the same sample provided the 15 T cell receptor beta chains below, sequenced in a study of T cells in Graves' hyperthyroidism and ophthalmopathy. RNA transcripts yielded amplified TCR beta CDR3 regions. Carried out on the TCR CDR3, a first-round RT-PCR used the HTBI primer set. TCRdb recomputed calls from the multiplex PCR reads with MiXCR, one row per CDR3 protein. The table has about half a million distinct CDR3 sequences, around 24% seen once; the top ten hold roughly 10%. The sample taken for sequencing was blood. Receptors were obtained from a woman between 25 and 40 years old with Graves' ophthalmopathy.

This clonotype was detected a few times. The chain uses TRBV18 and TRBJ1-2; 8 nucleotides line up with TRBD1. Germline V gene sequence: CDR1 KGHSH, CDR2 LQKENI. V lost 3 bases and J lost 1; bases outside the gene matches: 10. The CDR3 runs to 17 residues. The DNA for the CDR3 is TGTGCCAGCTCACCCTACCCCGACAGGGGCTTTAACTATGGCTACACCTTC. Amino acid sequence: CASSPYPDRGFNYGYTF.

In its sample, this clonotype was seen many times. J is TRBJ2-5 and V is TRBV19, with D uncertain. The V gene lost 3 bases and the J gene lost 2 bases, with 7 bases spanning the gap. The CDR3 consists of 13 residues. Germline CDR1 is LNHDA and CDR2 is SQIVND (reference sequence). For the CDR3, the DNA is TGTGCCAGTAGTATGATGGGGCAAGAGACCCAGTACTTC. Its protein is CASSMMGQETQYF.

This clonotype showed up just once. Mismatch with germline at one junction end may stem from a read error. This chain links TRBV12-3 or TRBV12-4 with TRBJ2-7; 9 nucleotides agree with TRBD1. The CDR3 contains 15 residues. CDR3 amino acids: CASSRSGTGFYGQYF. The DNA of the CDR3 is TGTGCCAGCAGTCGCTCCGGGACAGGGTTTTACGGGCAGTACTTC.

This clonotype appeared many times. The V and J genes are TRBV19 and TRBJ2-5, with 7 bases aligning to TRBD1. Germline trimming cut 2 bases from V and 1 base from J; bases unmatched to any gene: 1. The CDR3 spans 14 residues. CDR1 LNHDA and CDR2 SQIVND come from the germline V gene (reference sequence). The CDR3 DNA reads TGTGCCAGTAGTATACGACAGGGCCAAGAGACCCAGTACTTC. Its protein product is CASSIRQGQETQYF.

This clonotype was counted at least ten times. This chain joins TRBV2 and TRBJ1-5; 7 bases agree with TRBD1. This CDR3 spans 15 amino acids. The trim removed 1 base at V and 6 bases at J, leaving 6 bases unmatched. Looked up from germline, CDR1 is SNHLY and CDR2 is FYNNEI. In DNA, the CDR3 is TGTGCCAGCAGTGAAGGACAGGGTGCGACTCAGCCCCAGCATTTT. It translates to CASSEGQGATQPQHF.

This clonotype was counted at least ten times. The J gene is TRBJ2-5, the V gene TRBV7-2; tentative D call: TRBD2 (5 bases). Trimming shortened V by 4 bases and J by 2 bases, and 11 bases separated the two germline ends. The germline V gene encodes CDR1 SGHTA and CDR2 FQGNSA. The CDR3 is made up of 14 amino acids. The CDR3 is CASSSGLVQETQYF. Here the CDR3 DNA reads TGTGCCAGCAGCTCCGGACTCGTACAAGAGACCCAGTACTTC. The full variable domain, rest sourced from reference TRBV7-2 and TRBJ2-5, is GAGVSQSPSNKVTEKGKDVELRCDPISGHTALYWYRQSLGQGLEFLIYFQGNSAPDKSGLPSDRFSAERTGGSVSTLTIQRTQQEDSAVYLCASSSGLVQETQYFGPGTRLLVL.

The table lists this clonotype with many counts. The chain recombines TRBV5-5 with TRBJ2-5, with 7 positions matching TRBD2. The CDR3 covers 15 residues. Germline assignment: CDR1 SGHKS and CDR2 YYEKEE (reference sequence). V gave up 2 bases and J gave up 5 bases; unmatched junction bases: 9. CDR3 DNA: TGTGCCAGCAGCTTTCGCGGGGGTTTTGGGGAGACCCAGTACTTC. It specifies CASSFRGGFGETQYF.

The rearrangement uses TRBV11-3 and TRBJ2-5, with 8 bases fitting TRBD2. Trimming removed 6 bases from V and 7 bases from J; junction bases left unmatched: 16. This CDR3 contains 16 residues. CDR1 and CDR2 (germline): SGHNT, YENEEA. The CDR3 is CASRPPGLVSLATQYF. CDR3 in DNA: TGTGCCAGCAGACCTCCGGGACTAGTTTCACTGGCGACCCAGTACTTC.

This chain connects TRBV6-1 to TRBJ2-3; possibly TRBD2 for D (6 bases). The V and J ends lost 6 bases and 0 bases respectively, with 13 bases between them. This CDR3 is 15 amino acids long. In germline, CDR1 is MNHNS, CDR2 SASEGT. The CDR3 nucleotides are TGTGCCAGCAGCCGTCGCGGGGCTAGCACAGATACGCAGTATTTT. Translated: CASSRRGASTDTQYF.

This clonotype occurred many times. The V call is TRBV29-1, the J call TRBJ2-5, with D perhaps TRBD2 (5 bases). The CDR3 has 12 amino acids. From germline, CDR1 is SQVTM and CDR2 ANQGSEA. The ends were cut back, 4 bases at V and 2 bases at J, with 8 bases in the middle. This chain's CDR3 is CSVVSGQETQYF. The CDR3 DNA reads TGCAGCGTTGTGAGCGGTCAAGAGACCCAGTACTTC.

The CDR3: CSASYTGKGYTF. In DNA, the CDR3 is TGCAGTGCTAGTTATACAGGGAAAGGCTACACCTTC. This chain connects TRBV20-1 to TRBJ1-2, with a weak D call TRBD1 (6 bases). V lost 3 bases to trimming and J lost 8 bases, with 13 bases between them. CDR1 and CDR2 from the germline V gene are DFQATT and SNEGSKA (reference sequence). There are 12 residues in the CDR3.

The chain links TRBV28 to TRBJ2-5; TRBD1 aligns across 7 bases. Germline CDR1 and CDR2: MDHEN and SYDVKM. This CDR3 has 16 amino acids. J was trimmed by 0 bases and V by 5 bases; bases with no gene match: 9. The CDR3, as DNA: TGTGCCAGCAGTATTTCCGGGACAGCCTACCAAGAGACCCAGTACTTC. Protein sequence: CASSISGTAYQETQYF.

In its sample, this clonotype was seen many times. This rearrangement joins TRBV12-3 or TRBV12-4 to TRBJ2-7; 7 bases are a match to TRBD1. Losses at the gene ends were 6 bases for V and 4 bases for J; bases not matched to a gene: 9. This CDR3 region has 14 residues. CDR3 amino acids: CASRKDRQRYEQYF. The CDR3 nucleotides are TGTGCCAGCAGAAAGGACAGGCAACGGTACGAGCAGTACTTC.

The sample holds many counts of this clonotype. CDR3: CASSPPREGAEAFF. For the CDR3, the DNA is TGTGCCAGCAGCCCCCCGAGGGAGGGGGCTGAAGCTTTCTTT. V and J are TRBV7-9 and TRBJ1-1; weak D call: TRBD1 (6 bases). V gave up 5 bases and J gave up 6 bases, with 16 bases separating them. Germline-derived CDR1 and CDR2 are SEHNR and FQNEAQ (reference sequence). This CDR3 is built from 14 residues.

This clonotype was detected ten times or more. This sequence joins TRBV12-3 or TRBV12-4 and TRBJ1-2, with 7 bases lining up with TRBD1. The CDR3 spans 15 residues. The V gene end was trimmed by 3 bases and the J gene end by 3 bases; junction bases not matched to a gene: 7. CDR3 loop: CASSFDEGADYGYTF. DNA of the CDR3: TGTGCCAGCAGTTTTGATGAGGGGGCAGACTATGGCTACACCTTC.